The 16 T cell receptor beta chains below were found in one sample sequenced in a study of T cells after yellow fever vaccination. TCRdb re-analysed the 5' RACE reads in MiXCR, keeping a single row per CDR3 protein. There are 100,000 to 150,000 distinct CDR3 sequences in the sample; approximately 7.1% occur only once, and roughly 2.8% lies in the top ten. The sample consisted of CD4+ T cells sorted from PBMCs, taken about 49 days after the first yellow fever vaccination. These TCRs come from a man aged 18 to 29 who received the YFV17D yellow fever vaccine.

Ten or more counts support this clonotype. This chain uses TRBV4-1 with TRBJ2-1; TRBD1 or TRBD2 may be the D gene (6 bases each). CDR1 and CDR2 from the germline V gene are MGHRA and YSYEKL. V gave up 1 base and J gave up 1 base, with 11 bases separating them. CDR3 size: 16 residues. CDR3 sequence: CASSQATGASYNEQFF. In DNA form, the CDR3 reads TGCGCCAGCAGCCAAGCAACGGGGGCTTCCTACAATGAGCAGTTCTTC.

The table lists this clonotype with many counts. The V gene is TRBV7-9, the J gene TRBJ2-1; D may be TRBD1 (6 bases). This CDR3 is built from 14 residues. V lost 5 bases to trimming and J lost 10 bases, with 18 bases between them. Germline CDR1 and CDR2: SEHNR and FQNEAQ (reference sequence). CDR3 in DNA: TGTGCCAGCAGCCCAAGCAAGGGGGTTGGCGAGCAGTTCTTC. Its translation: CASSPSKGVGEQFF.

There are many counts of this clonotype. The V gene is TRBV7-9, the J gene TRBJ2-1; 11 bases are a match to TRBD2. Germline CDR1 and CDR2: SEHNR and FQNEAQ (reference sequence). The CDR3 is 17 amino acids. V was clipped by 5 bases and J by 3 bases; unmatched bases: 9. Here the CDR3 reads CASSASRLAGYYNEQFF. CDR3 nucleotides: TGTGCCAGCAGCGCGAGTAGACTAGCGGGGTACTACAATGAGCAGTTCTTC. Filled out from reference TRBV7-9 and TRBJ2-1, the complete variable domain reads DTGVSQNPRHKITKRGQNVTFRCDPISEHNRLYWYRQTLGQGPEFLTYFQNEAQLEKSRLLSDRFSAERPKGSFSTLEIQRTEQGDSAMYLCASSASRLAGYYNEQFFGPGTRLTVL.

This clonotype was seen many times. The gene calls are TRBV6-2 or TRBV6-3 and TRBJ1-5; perhaps TRBD1 as D (5 bases). Germline CDR1 and CDR2: MNHEY and SVGEGT. V lost 0 bases to trimming and J lost 6 bases, with 9 bases between them. The length of the CDR3 is 14 residues. CDR3 residues: CASSYSSGGQPQHF. In DNA form, the CDR3 reads TGTGCCAGCAGTTACTCAAGTGGGGGTCAGCCCCAGCATTTT.

This clonotype was detected many times. The J gene is TRBJ2-7, the V gene TRBV5-6; TRBD2 matches 9 bases. J gave up 4 bases and V 4 bases, and 3 bases lay outside the gene matches. From germline, CDR1 is SGHDT and CDR2 YYEEEE. This CDR3 contains 13 residues. CDR3 bases: TGTGCCAGCAGCGGCGGGGGGGCTTACGAGCAGTACTTC. Residues: CASSGGGAYEQYF.

At least ten counts were recorded for this clonotype. The chain links TRBV6-5 to TRBJ1-1, with a weak D call TRBD1 (6 bases). Germline-derived CDR1 and CDR2 are MNHEY and SVGAGI. This CDR3 region has 14 residues. With 3 bases removed from V and 1 base from J, the gap between germline ends came to 9 bases. The CDR3 nucleotides are TGTGCCAGCAGTTATGGGGGCACGAACACTGAAGCTTTCTTT. This gives the protein CASSYGGTNTEAFF.

This clonotype has at least ten counts. The chain couples TRBV28 to TRBJ1-5; the D is unclear. This CDR3 region has 15 residues. V lost 7 bases and J lost 2, with 15 bases in between. Germline loops: CDR1 MDHEN, CDR2 SYDVKM. The CDR3 region has the DNA TGTGCCAGCACCTCGGGAATGGAGGGCAATCAGCCCCAGCATTTT. As protein: CASTSGMEGNQPQHF. The complete variable domain, with remaining parts taken from reference TRBV28 and TRBJ1-5, reads DVKVTQSSRYLVKRTGEKVFLECVQDMDHENMFWYRQDPGLGLRLIYFSYDVKMKEKGDIPEGYSVSREKKERFSLILESASTNQTSMYLCASTSGMEGNQPQHFGDGTRLSIL.

The table lists this clonotype with many counts. The chain has TRBV12-3 or TRBV12-4 and TRBJ2-2, with a possible D match to TRBD2 (6 bases). The CDR3 is 16 amino acids. V dropped 0 bases and J dropped 0 bases, with 8 bases sitting between them. The CDR3 sequence is CASSLAWGANTGELFF. The CDR3 nucleotides are TGTGCCAGCAGTTTAGCGTGGGGGGCGAACACCGGGGAGCTGTTTTTT.

The table lists this clonotype with many counts. J is TRBJ2-1 and V is TRBV3-1; 7 bases line up with TRBD2. The CDR3 contains 15 residues. Germline-derived CDR1 and CDR2 are LGHDT and YNNKEL (reference sequence). V trimming: 1 base; J trimming: 4 bases; junction bases outside the gene matches: 4. This chain's CDR3 is CASSQVSSGYNEQFF. CDR3 in DNA: TGTGCCAGCAGCCAAGTCTCTAGCGGATACAATGAGCAGTTCTTC.

In this sample, this clonotype turned up many times. This chain uses TRBV5-1 with TRBJ1-5; the D gene is possibly TRBD1 (5 bases). Germline V CDR1 and CDR2: SGHRS, YFSETQ. V dropped 0 bases and J dropped 8 bases, with 12 bases sitting between them. CDR3 length: 14 amino acids. CDR3 amino acids: CASSLVAGYEPQHF. In DNA, the CDR3 is TGCGCCAGCAGCTTGGTCGCAGGGTATGAGCCCCAGCATTTT.

This clonotype was found many times. The rearrangement links TRBV7-2 to TRBJ1-1; D perhaps matches TRBD1 (6 bases). The germline V and J ends were trimmed by 1 base and 7 bases, with 16 bases remaining between them. Germline CDR1 and CDR2: SGHTA and FQGNSA. This CDR3 has 15 residues. In DNA form, the CDR3 reads TGTGCCAGCAGCTTAGGGATAACAGGGATGCGTGAAGCTTTCTTT. Its protein is CASSLGITGMREAFF.

The chain links TRBV7-2 to TRBJ1-6; D perhaps matches TRBD1 (6 bases). Trimming took 8 bases from V and 9 from J, leaving 17 bases between them. Germline lookup yields CDR1 SGHTA and CDR2 FQGNSA. The CDR3 runs 14 residues. The CDR3 bases are TGTGCCAGCTCGTCGGGGGGCTGGACTTCACCCCTCCACTTT. It yields the protein CASSSGGWTSPLHF.

In its sample, this clonotype was seen many times. This chain uses TRBV5-5 with TRBJ2-3; 7 bases map to TRBD2. CDR3 size: 16 residues. The V and J ends lost 3 bases and 6 bases, in that order; junction bases with no gene match: 13. The germline gives CDR1 SGHKS, CDR2 YYEKEE (reference sequence). The CDR3 reads CASSSGRSLLRDTQYF. The CDR3, as DNA: TGTGCCAGCAGCTCCGGGAGGAGCCTTTTAAGGGATACGCAGTATTTT.

The V gene is TRBV12-3 or TRBV12-4, the J gene TRBJ1-5, with TRBD1 matching 9 bases. With V trimmed by 6 bases and J by 5 bases, 5 bases remained unmatched. This CDR3 comprises 14 residues. The CDR3 sequence: CASRQGAGHQPQHF. DNA for the CDR3: TGTGCCAGCAGACAGGGGGCGGGTCATCAGCCCCAGCATTTT.

This clonotype has at least ten counts. This chain uses TRBV4-2 with TRBJ2-6; maybe TRBD2 (6 bases). V was cut by 0 bases and J by 2 bases, with 8 bases left in between. This CDR3 has 16 amino acids. Germline assignment: CDR1 LGHNA and CDR2 YNFKEQ. The DNA for the CDR3 is TGTGCCAGCAGCCAAGAGGCGGGAACTGGGGCCAACGTCCTGACTTTC. Translation gives CASSQEAGTGANVLTF.

The table lists this clonotype with many counts. The chain couples TRBV5-5 to TRBJ2-6, with unresolved D. The germline V gene encodes CDR1 SGHKS and CDR2 YYEKEE (reference sequence). Trimming stripped 5 bases from V and 6 bases from J, with 24 bases between. This CDR3 region has 18 residues. The CDR3 DNA follows: TGTGCCAGCAGACCGGTCGGGCTTTGGGGTTTAGAGGCCAACGTCCTGACTTTC. Its protein is CASRPVGLWGLEANVLTF.